This entry lists 24 T cell receptor beta chains sequenced from one sample in a study of OX40 agonist ivuxolimab in advanced cancers. The data were produced by immunoSEQ multiplex PCR, yet TCRdb's version contains in-frame clones alone and is incomplete. In the table there are over 45,000 clones, 87% of which are singletons. The specimen was CD4+ or CD8+ T cells sorted from blood, collected in a trial of the OX40 agonist ivuxolimab. The receptors were sampled from an adult with an advanced solid tumor such as melanoma, head and neck, liver or kidney cancer.

The rearrangement links TRBV5-1 to TRBJ1-1; 8 nucleotides match TRBD1. The germline gives CDR1 SGHRS, CDR2 YFSETQ. The J segment lost 1 base and the V segment lost 4 bases, leaving 3 bases of the junction unmatched. The CDR3 sequence is 14 residues long. The CDR3 sequence is CASSPDRGNTEAFF. Written as DNA, the CDR3 is TGCGCCAGCAGCCCAGACAGGGGGAACACTGAAGCTTTCTTT.

At least ten counts were recorded for this clone. This chain joins TRBV7-9 and TRBJ1-5; 7 bases fit TRBD1. In germline, CDR1 is SEHNR, CDR2 FQNEAQ (reference sequence). J was trimmed by 4 bases and V by 5 bases; bases with no gene match: 8. This CDR3 is 15 amino acids long. CDR3 DNA sequence: TGTGCCAGCAGCCGCGGGACAGCTAATAATCAGCCCCAGCATTTT. Its translation is CASSRGTANNQPQHF.

V gene TRBV19 combines with J gene TRBJ2-4, with TRBD1 identical over 11 bases. Trimming removed 1 base from V and 7 bases from J; junction bases left unmatched: 6. Germline CDR1 and CDR2: LNHDA and SQIVND (reference sequence). The CDR3 sequence is 16 residues long. CDR3 residues: CASSIARTGGPNIQYF. The DNA of the CDR3 is TGTGCCAGTAGTATAGCTAGGACAGGGGGCCCGAACATTCAGTACTTC.

The chain couples TRBV5-6 to TRBJ1-2, with 9 bases aligning to TRBD1. Trimming took 2 bases from V and 7 from J; bases not matched to a gene: 12. The length of the CDR3 is 16 residues. Germline V CDR1 and CDR2: SGHDT, YYEEEE. This CDR3 reads CASSFRRGQGGAGYTF. In DNA, the CDR3 is TGTGCCAGCAGCTTCCGCCGGGGACAGGGAGGCGCTGGCTACACCTTC.

The chain couples TRBV28 to TRBJ1-3; D gene ambiguous. The V gene's germline CDR1 is MDHEN and CDR2 SYDVKM. Trimming removed 2 bases from V and 7 bases from J, with 15 bases in between. CDR3 length: 15 residues. The CDR3 is CASSLSAAGGNTIYF. The CDR3 DNA follows: TGTGCCAGCAGTTTAAGTGCGGCAGGAGGGAACACCATATATTTT.

The J gene is TRBJ2-2, the V gene TRBV19; no clear D gene. Per germline, CDR1 LNHDA and CDR2 SQIVND (reference sequence). V was clipped by 3 bases and J by 4 bases, with 9 bases between them. There are 14 residues in the CDR3. The CDR3: CASSIQVFTGELFF. The CDR3 nucleotides are TGTGCCAGTAGTATTCAGGTATTCACCGGGGAGCTGTTTTTT.

To note about this clone: At one of its ends the junction is not consistent with the germline gene, which may arise from a read error. J is TRBJ2-2 and V is TRBV19; the D gene is possibly TRBD1 (6 bases). This CDR3 has 14 residues. CDR1 and CDR2 from the germline V gene are LNHDA and SQIVND (reference sequence). CDR3 protein: CASRIDRHRRELFF. CDR3 DNA sequence: TGTGCCAGTAGAATAGACAGGCACAGAAGGGAGCTGTTTTTT.

The genes are TRBV11-1 and TRBJ2-2; TRBD2 aligns across 11 bases. CDR1 and CDR2 (germline): SGHAT, FQDESV (reference sequence). CDR3 length: 17 amino acids. V lost 5 bases and J lost 6; bases outside the gene matches: 11. This chain's CDR3 is CASSPHIAGGMAGELFF. Here the CDR3 DNA reads TGTGCCAGCAGCCCCCACATAGCGGGAGGGATGGCCGGGGAGCTGTTTTTT.

The table lists this clone with a few counts. The V call is TRBV19, the J call TRBJ1-5; 8 bases are shared with TRBD1. Losses at the gene ends were 8 bases for V and 6 bases for J; bases not matched to a gene: 9. This CDR3 comprises 14 residues. CDR1 is LNHDA and CDR2 is SQIVND in the germline V gene (reference sequence). CDR3 amino acids: CASGAQGAPQPQHF. The CDR3 DNA follows: TGTGCCAGTGGAGCGCAGGGGGCGCCTCAGCCCCAGCATTTT.

The gene calls are TRBV11-2 and TRBJ2-1; 9 nucleotides align to TRBD1. Losses at the gene ends were 5 bases for V and 10 bases for J; bases not matched to a gene: 9. CDR3 length: 14 residues. Germline CDR1 is SGHAT and CDR2 is FQNNGV. CDR3 sequence (DNA): TGTGCCAGCAGCCCCACCACAGGGGGCAACGAGCAGTTCTTC. Its protein is CASSPTTGGNEQFF.

The chain links TRBV6-4 to TRBJ2-3; D may be TRBD2 (6 bases). The CDR3 has 14 amino acids. V lost 3 bases and J lost 1, with 8 bases in between. Germline values: CDR1 MRHNA, CDR2 SNTAGT. Here the CDR3 DNA reads TGTGCCAGCAGTGAGGAGGGAGGCACAGATACGCAGTATTTT. Translating it yields CASSEEGGTDTQYF.

V and J are TRBV7-8 and TRBJ1-5; 7 bases fit TRBD1. The CDR3 length is 15 residues. Trimming at V came to 5 bases and at J to 3 bases, leaving 7 bases not matched to a gene. Looked up from germline, CDR1 is SGHVS and CDR2 is FQNEAQ. CDR3 in amino acids: CASSPQGTDNQPQHF. CDR3 nucleotides: TGTGCCAGCAGCCCACAGGGGACGGACAATCAGCCCCAGCATTTT.

The J gene is TRBJ1-1, the V gene TRBV28; D not resolved. The germline CDR1 and CDR2 sequences are MDHEN and SYDVKM. V gave up 5 bases and J gave up 2 bases, with 12 bases separating them. The CDR3 length is 14 residues. CDR3 sequence (DNA): TGTGCCAGCAGTGGGCCCGGCTCCAACACTGAAGCTTTCTTT. Translating it yields CASSGPGSNTEAFF.

V is TRBV6-6 and J is TRBJ1-5, with D unclear. Trimming stripped 5 bases from V and 4 bases from J, with 6 bases between. The CDR3 loop spans 12 amino acids. Germline assignment: CDR1 MNHNY and CDR2 SVGAGI (reference sequence). CDR3 coding DNA: TGTGCCAGCAGTCAATGGAATCAGCCCCAGCATTTT. It encodes CASSQWNQPQHF.

The rearrangement links TRBV6-5 to TRBJ2-2, with TRBD1 identical over 9 bases. This CDR3 is built from 15 residues. With V trimmed by 5 bases and J by 6 bases, 7 bases remained unmatched. Germline V CDR1 and CDR2: MNHEY, SVGAGI. CDR3 loop: CASSKDRGASGELFF. The CDR3 DNA reads as TGTGCCAGCAGTAAGGACAGGGGAGCCTCCGGGGAGCTGTTTTTT.

The rearrangement joins TRBV7-6 to TRBJ2-1; maybe TRBD1 (6 bases). The CDR3 has 16 residues. V was pared by 5 bases and J by 0 bases, with 14 bases between. Germline-derived CDR1 and CDR2 are SGHVS and FNYEAQ. CDR3 DNA sequence: TGTGCCAGCAGCGTGACAGGAACCCTCTCCTACAATGAGCAGTTCTTC. Protein sequence: CASSVTGTLSYNEQFF.

This chain uses TRBV29-1 with TRBJ1-1, with D hard to call. The CDR3 covers 13 residues. Per the germline V gene, CDR1 is SQVTM and CDR2 is ANQGSEA. Between the trimmed V and J ends, which lost 4 bases and 1 base, there was a span of 10 bases. The chain's CDR3 is CSVAFFRNTEAFF. For the CDR3, the DNA is TGCAGCGTTGCTTTTTTCCGGAACACTGAAGCTTTCTTT.

V and J are TRBV4-2 and TRBJ2-7, with D possibly being TRBD2 (5 bases). The CDR3 runs 16 residues. The V gene lost 5 bases and the J gene lost 5 bases, with 22 bases spanning the gap. Germline values: CDR1 LGHNA, CDR2 YNFKEQ. Here the CDR3 DNA reads TGTGCCAGCAGCAACCCTGGAGGCCCTGATTGGAACGAGCAGTACTTC. Its protein is CASSNPGGPDWNEQYF.

The V gene is TRBV19, the J gene TRBJ2-7; 9 bases are shared with TRBD2. Germline V gene sequence: CDR1 LNHDA, CDR2 SQIVND (reference sequence). V was clipped by 4 bases and J by 0 bases; unmatched bases: 1. The CDR3 runs to 14 residues. The CDR3 DNA sequence: TGTGCCAGTAGTAGGACTAGCGCCTCCTACGAGCAGTACTTC. It specifies CASSRTSASYEQYF. Full variable domain (outside the CDR3, taken from reference TRBV19 and TRBJ2-7): DGGITQSPKYLFRKEGQNVTLSCEQNLNHDAMYWYRQDPGQGLRLIYYSQIVNDFQKGDIAEGYSVSREKKESFPLTVTSAQKNPTAFYLCASSRTSASYEQYFGPGTRLTVT.

This clone was counted between two and nine times. The chain links TRBV28 to TRBJ1-5; no clear D gene. Germline values: CDR1 MDHEN, CDR2 SYDVKM. V lost 4 bases to trimming and J lost 10 bases, with 11 bases between them. The CDR3 totals 12 residues. CDR3 DNA: TGTGCCAGCAGTTCCTTACCAGAACCCCAGCATTTT. It yields the protein CASSSLPEPQHF.

V usage is TRBV11-2 and J usage is TRBJ1-6; D not resolved. The length of the CDR3 is 12 residues. CDR1 and CDR2 from the germline V gene are SGHAT and FQNNGV. The V gene lost 1 base and the J gene lost 7 bases, with 2 bases spanning the gap. CDR3 residues: CASSLVNSPLHF. CDR3 nucleotides: TGTGCCAGCAGCTTAGTAAATTCACCCCTCCACTTT.

The chain carries TRBV5-6 and TRBJ1-1; D uncertain. The ends were cut back, 2 bases at V and 0 bases at J, with 14 bases in the middle. The CDR3 is 16 amino acids. Germline CDR1 and CDR2: SGHDT and YYEEEE. DNA for the CDR3: TGTGCCAGCAGCTTTTATACAGCCCTATTGAACACTGAAGCTTTCTTT. Translation: CASSFYTALLNTEAFF.

This chain connects TRBV28 to TRBJ1-1, with 12 bases lining up with TRBD1. CDR3 length equals 17 residues. From germline, CDR1 is MDHEN and CDR2 SYDVKM. Trimming at V came to 3 bases and at J to 5 bases, leaving 10 bases not matched to a gene. CDR3 nucleotide sequence: TGTGCCAGCAGTTTCTTTGGGACAGGGGGCGTGGGGACTGAAGCTTTCTTT. Translated, it gives CASSFFGTGGVGTEAFF.

The chain couples TRBV28 to TRBJ2-3; D is perhaps TRBD1 or TRBD2 (5 bases each). V was clipped by 4 bases and J by 7 bases, with 6 bases between them. The CDR3 is 11 residues long. Germline CDR1 is MDHEN and CDR2 is SYDVKM. The CDR3, as DNA: TGTGCCAGCAGTTCGGGACATACGCAGTATTTT. It yields the protein CASSSGHTQYF.